Each of the 21 T cell receptor beta chains below was sequenced from the same sample in a study of early T cells in non-severe SARS-CoV-2 infection (dated by TCRdb to 2020 to 2023). The library was prepared using 5' RACE. Sequencing used a NextSeq 500. TCRdb applied fastp at Q25 and MiXCR to the public reads, then kept only in-frame beta chains. Each entry merges the rows of one CDR3 protein and shows their most common DNA and genes. Recorded for this sample are around 58,000 distinct CDR3 sequences; roughly an eighth of them occurred a single time. In total, the top ten clones hold 8% to 10% of the sample. Sequencing was done on a sample of whole blood. The receptor source for this set is an adult who was a healthcare worker with PCR-confirmed SARS-CoV-2 infection or an uninfected control (not recorded which).

This clonotype has just a few counts. The V gene is TRBV5-4, the J gene TRBJ2-3; D is undetermined. CDR3 length equals 14 residues. Germline V gene sequence: CDR1 SGHNT, CDR2 YYREEE (reference sequence). V lost 4 bases to trimming and J lost 2 bases, with 11 bases between them. DNA of the CDR3: TGTGCCAGCAGCCCGGACCGAACCACAGATACGCAGTATTTT. As protein: CASSPDRTTDTQYF.

This clonotype turned up a few times. V is TRBV5-1 and J is TRBJ2-1, with TRBD1 identical over 8 bases. The CDR3 length is 17 residues. CDR1 and CDR2 (germline): SGHRS, YFSETQ. V shed 4 bases and J 0 bases; nucleotides not matched to a gene: 9. CDR3 region: CASSPRRGLSSYNEQFF. In DNA, the CDR3 is TGCGCCAGCAGCCCGCGCAGGGGGCTTAGCTCCTACAATGAGCAGTTCTTC. The variable domain in full, completed from reference TRBV5-1 and TRBJ2-1, reads KAGVTQTPRYLIKTRGQQVTLSCSPISGHRSVSWYQQTPGQGLQFLFEYFSETQRNKGNFPGRFSGRQFSNSRSEMNVSTLELGDSALYLCASSPRRGLSSYNEQFFGPGTRLTVL.

This clonotype was counted at least ten times. The genes are TRBV3-1 and TRBJ1-4; D possibly corresponds to TRBD1 (5 bases). The germline gives CDR1 LGHDT, CDR2 YNNKEL (reference sequence). Trimming left V 3 bases short and J 7 bases short, with 15 bases between. This CDR3 has 15 amino acids. Written as DNA, the CDR3 is TGTGCCAGCAGCCAGGGGCTTCGAAACGGTGAAAAACTGTTTTTT. Amino acid sequence: CASSQGLRNGEKLFF.

The V call is TRBV6-5, the J call TRBJ2-2; no clear D gene. The CDR3 is 14 residues long. Trimming took off 2 bases at V and 1 base at J, with 5 bases between the two ends. Germline V gene data show CDR1 as MNHEY and CDR2 as SVGAGI. The CDR3 coding sequence is TGTGCCAGCAGTTACAGGTGGAACACCGGGGAGCTGTTTTTT. Protein: CASSYRWNTGELFF.

This clonotype has at least ten counts. The rearrangement uses TRBV4-1 and TRBJ1-2; 8 bases fit TRBD1. The germline V gene has CDR1 MGHRA and CDR2 YSYEKL. With V trimmed by 0 bases and J by 4 bases, 7 bases remained unmatched. This CDR3 has 16 residues. CDR3 nucleotides: TGCGCCAGCAGCCAAGATCGGACAGGGAGTAGCTATGGCTACACCTTC. The encoded protein is CASSQDRTGSSYGYTF.

This clonotype was counted ten times or more. The chain has TRBV29-1 and TRBJ2-7; 9 bases agree with TRBD1. This CDR3 spans 15 amino acids. Losses at the gene ends were 4 bases for V and 0 bases for J; bases not matched to a gene: 7. Germline assignment: CDR1 SQVTM and CDR2 ANQGSEA. This chain's CDR3 is CSVAEDRGLSYEQYF. The CDR3 DNA sequence: TGCAGCGTTGCCGAGGACAGGGGACTCTCCTACGAGCAGTACTTC.

This clonotype was recorded many times. This chain links TRBV6-4 with TRBJ2-7, with D possibly called TRBD1 or TRBD2 (5 bases each). Germline CDR1 and CDR2: MRHNA and SNTAGT. The CDR3 consists of 15 residues. Deletions cut 4 bases from V and 2 bases from J, with 15 bases between. Written as DNA, the CDR3 is TGTGCCAGCAGTGGGAGAGGGACGGACCCCTACGAGCAGTACTTC. Residues: CASSGRGTDPYEQYF.

The chain couples TRBV20-1 to TRBJ1-5; possible D gene TRBD1, 5 bases. Trimming cost V 5 bases and J 5 bases, with 19 bases left between them. The germline CDR1 and CDR2 sequences are DFQATT and SNEGSKA (reference sequence). The CDR3 is made up of 15 amino acids. CDR3 bases: TGCAGTGCTTCCGGGACCCAGAGGATGGATCAGCCCCAGCATTTT. It yields the protein CSASGTQRMDQPQHF.

The rearrangement links TRBV9 to TRBJ1-5, with a tentative D call TRBD1 (5 bases). V was shortened by 5 bases and J by 2 bases, with 11 bases between the two germline ends. The CDR3 length is 14 residues. Germline-derived CDR1 and CDR2 are SGDLS and YYNGEE. CDR3 bases: TGTGCCAGCAGTGAAGGAGGGGGCAATCAGCCCCAGCATTTT. It codes for CASSEGGGNQPQHF. Supplemented by reference TRBV9 and TRBJ1-5, the full variable domain reads DSGVTQTPKHLITATGQRVTLRCSPRSGDLSVYWYQQSLDQGLQFLIQYYNGEERAKGNILERFSAQQFPDLHSELNLSSLELGDSALYFCASSEGGGNQPQHFGDGTRLSIL.

The CDR3 protein is CASSLAGVPYNEQFF. CDR3 nucleotides: TGTGCCAGCAGCTTGGCGGGAGTGCCCTACAATGAGCAGTTCTTC. The chain uses TRBV5-6 and TRBJ2-1, with TRBD2 as a possible D gene (6 bases). Germline CDR1 is SGHDT and CDR2 is YYEEEE. V was pared by 0 bases and J by 2 bases, with 9 bases between. CDR3 length: 15 residues.

This clonotype was recorded at least ten times. The V gene is TRBV7-9, the J gene TRBJ2-1; TRBD2 is a possible D gene (5 bases). The germline CDR1 and CDR2 sequences are SEHNR and FQNEAQ (reference sequence). V lost 1 base and J lost 5, with 9 bases in between. There are 14 residues in the CDR3. The CDR3 DNA reads TGTGCCAGCAGCTTAGGCGGGCCGCACAATGAGCAGTTCTTC. Residues: CASSLGGPHNEQFF.

This sequence joins TRBV6-1 and TRBJ2-2, with D possibly matching TRBD2 (6 bases). V lost 5 bases and J lost 4, with 14 bases in between. Germline V CDR1 and CDR2: MNHNS, SASEGT. The CDR3 length is 15 residues. The CDR3 DNA reads as TGTGCCAGCAGTACCAGGGACTGGGGCACCGGGGAGCTGTTTTTT. Amino acids: CASSTRDWGTGELFF.

This clonotype occurred many times. Compared with germline, one end of the junction differs, possibly owing to a read error. The CDR3 DNA is TGTGCCAGCAGCTTAAGGAGTTGGGGCAGGTCAATCTCTGAAAACACCATATATTTT. The encoded protein is CASSLRSWGRSISENTIYF. V and J are TRBV7-9 and TRBJ1-3; TRBD1 is a possible D gene (5 bases). The CDR3 is 19 residues long. Germline-derived CDR1 and CDR2 are SEHNR and FQNEAQ (reference sequence).

This clonotype was recorded a few times. The J gene is TRBJ1-1, the V gene TRBV11-2; D is unclear. This CDR3 region has 13 residues. Germline-derived CDR1 and CDR2 are SGHAT and FQNNGV. Trimming cost V 5 bases and J 5 bases, with 12 bases left between them. CDR3: CASSPYPVTEAFF. The DNA of the CDR3 is TGTGCCAGCAGCCCCTACCCAGTAACTGAAGCTTTCTTT.

The chain is built from TRBV7-3 and TRBJ2-1; tentative D call: TRBD2 (6 bases). This CDR3 spans 15 amino acids. The V end was cut by 5 bases, the J end by 0 bases, with 11 bases between. The germline CDR1 and CDR2 sequences are SGHTA and FQGTGA. The DNA of the CDR3 is TGTGCCAGCAGCGCCTTAGCGGACTCCTACAATGAGCAGTTCTTC. Its translation is CASSALADSYNEQFF.

This rearrangement joins TRBV28 to TRBJ2-2; the D call may be TRBD1 or TRBD2 (5 bases each). V lost 6 bases to trimming and J lost 2 bases, with 13 bases between them. This CDR3 is built from 15 residues. CDR1 MDHEN and CDR2 SYDVKM come from the germline V gene. The CDR3 loop is CASRTGTLNTGELFF. CDR3 nucleotide sequence: TGTGCCAGCAGGACCGGGACGCTCAACACCGGGGAGCTGTTTTTT.

Details on this clonotype: Its ends do not fully match the called genes, so a read error is possible. This sequence joins TRBV9 and TRBJ2-3; 7 positions match TRBD1. This CDR3 is 16 amino acids long. In germline, CDR1 is SGDLS, CDR2 YYNGEE. The CDR3 DNA reads as TGTGCCAGCAGCATTAGGGGGCTCTCTAGCAGAGATACGCAGTATTTT. As protein: CASSIRGLSSRDTQYF.

J is TRBJ2-5 and V is TRBV29-1; TRBD1 might be the D (5 bases). V shed 4 bases and J shed 4 bases, with 10 bases lying between them. The CDR3 has 12 amino acids. Germline V CDR1 and CDR2: SQVTM, ANQGSEA. CDR3 sequence: CSVVKGRETQYF. CDR3 nucleotide sequence: TGCAGCGTTGTGAAGGGGCGAGAGACCCAGTACTTC.

The chain employs TRBV5-1 and TRBJ1-1; a possible D gene is TRBD1 (5 bases). The CDR3 loop spans 15 amino acids. Trimming took off 4 bases at V and 8 bases at J, with 21 bases between the two ends. Looked up from germline, CDR1 is SGHRS and CDR2 is YFSETQ. The CDR3 bases are TGCGCCAGCAGCCGCCGGGGCCAGAACGCCCAGGAAGCTTTCTTT. Translating gives CASSRRGQNAQEAFF.

This clonotype was detected a few times. This sequence joins TRBV6-2 or TRBV6-3 and TRBJ2-5, with 7 bases identical to TRBD1. The germline gives CDR1 MNHEY, CDR2 SVGEGT. The V gene end was trimmed by 7 bases and the J gene end by 3 bases; junction bases not matched to a gene: 11. This CDR3 is built from 15 residues. The CDR3 nucleotides read TGTGCCAGCATCAACGGCCGGGACAGCGAAGAGACCCAGTACTTC. Protein product: CASINGRDSEETQYF.

This clonotype was detected ten times or more. The V gene is TRBV10-3, the J gene TRBJ1-4; D gene ambiguous. The CDR3 spans 14 residues. Trimming removed 3 bases at V and 5 bases at J, with 10 bases between. Per the germline V gene, CDR1 is ENHRY and CDR2 is SYGVKD. The CDR3 sequence: CAISDSTLNEKLFF. As DNA, the CDR3 is TGTGCCATCAGTGACAGCACTCTGAATGAAAAACTGTTTTTT.